Sequencing of this TCR beta chain was carried out in a study of T cell responses to AZD1222 COVID-19 vaccine. The wider study: Second-dose timings of about 4 or about 12 weeks were pooled.

Sequenced by immunoSEQ multiplex PCR; TCRdb stores in-frame clones only, minus some. The repertoire holds approximately 100,000 clones, with roughly 87% as singletons. General study results and limits: Donors were mostly white British, more females; clonal diversity possibly underestimated. A rise in Spike-specific TCR breadth and depth followed two AZD1222 doses. Samples come after the peak T cell response, not at day 14.

As concerns this clone: The antigen is not known.

The V gene lost 3 bases and the J gene lost 4 bases, with 9 bases spanning the gap. Per the germline V gene, CDR1 is LNHDA and CDR2 is SQIVND (reference sequence). The CDR3 runs to 13 residues. The clonotype was recovered from an adult in good health. Sequencing was performed on peripheral blood, taken on day 0 of AZD1222 vaccination. The chain employs TRBV19 and TRBJ1-1, with a possible D match to TRBD1 (5 bases). The CDR3 sequence is CASSMGPFTEAFF. CDR3 bases: TGTGCCAGTAGTATGGGACCTTTCACTGAAGCTTTCTTT.